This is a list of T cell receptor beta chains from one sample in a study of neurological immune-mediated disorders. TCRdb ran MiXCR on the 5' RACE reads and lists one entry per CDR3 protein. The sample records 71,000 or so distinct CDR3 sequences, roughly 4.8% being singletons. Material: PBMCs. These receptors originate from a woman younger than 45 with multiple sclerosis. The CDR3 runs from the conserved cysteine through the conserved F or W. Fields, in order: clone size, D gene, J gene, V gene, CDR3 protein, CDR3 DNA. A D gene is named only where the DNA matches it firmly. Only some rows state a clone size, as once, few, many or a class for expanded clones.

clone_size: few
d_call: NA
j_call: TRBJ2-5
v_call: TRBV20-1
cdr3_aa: CSAKPTTSETQYF
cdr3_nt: TGCAGTGCTAAACCCACTACCTCGGAGACCCAGTACTTC

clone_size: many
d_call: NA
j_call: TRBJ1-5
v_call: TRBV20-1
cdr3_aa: CSAEGIGQPQHF
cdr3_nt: TGCAGTGCTGAAGGGATCGGGCAGCCCCAGCATTTT

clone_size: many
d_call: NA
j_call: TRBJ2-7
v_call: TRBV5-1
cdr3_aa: CASKITGEGEQYF
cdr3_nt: TGCGCCAGCAAAATCACGGGAGAGGGCGAGCAGTACTTC

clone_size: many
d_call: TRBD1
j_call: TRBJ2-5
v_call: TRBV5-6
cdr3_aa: CASSLSVDRRETQYF
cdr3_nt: TGTGCCAGCAGCTTGAGCGTGGACAGGAGGGAGACCCAGTACTTC

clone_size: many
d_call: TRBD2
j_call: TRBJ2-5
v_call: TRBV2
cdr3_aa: CASSGTSQTQYF
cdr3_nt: TGTGCCAGCAGCGGGACTAGCCAAACCCAGTACTTC

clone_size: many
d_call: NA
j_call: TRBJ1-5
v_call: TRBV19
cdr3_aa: CASSRNRWDNQPQHF
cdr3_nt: TGTGCCAGTAGTAGGAACAGATGGGACAATCAGCCCCAGCATTTT

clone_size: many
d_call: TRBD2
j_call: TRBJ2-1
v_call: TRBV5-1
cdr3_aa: CASSLDERTSDYNEQFF
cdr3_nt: TGCGCCAGCAGCTTGGATGAAAGGACTAGCGACTACAATGAGCAGTTCTTC

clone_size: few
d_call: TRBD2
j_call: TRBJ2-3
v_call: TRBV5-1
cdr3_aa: CASSWVSGGADTQYF
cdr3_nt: TGCGCCAGCAGCTGGGTTAGCGGGGGGGCAGATACGCAGTATTTT

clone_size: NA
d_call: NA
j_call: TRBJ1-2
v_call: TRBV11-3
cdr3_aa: CASSLQGVTTAGYTF
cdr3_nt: TGTGCCAGCAGCTTACAAGGGGTAACGACGGCTGGCTACACCTTC

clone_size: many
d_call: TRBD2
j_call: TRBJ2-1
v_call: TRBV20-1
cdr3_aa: CSARDRLAGAISEQFF
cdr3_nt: TGCAGTGCTAGAGATCGACTAGCGGGAGCTATAAGTGAGCAGTTCTTC

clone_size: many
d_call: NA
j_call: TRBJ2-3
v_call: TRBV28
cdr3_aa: CASSLQKQADTQYF
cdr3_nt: TGTGCCAGCAGTTTACAGAAGCAGGCAGATACGCAGTATTTT

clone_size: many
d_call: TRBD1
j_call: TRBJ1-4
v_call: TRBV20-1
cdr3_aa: CSAISGGRDEKLFF
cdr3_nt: TGCAGTGCTATTTCAGGGGGCAGGGATGAAAAACTGTTTTTT

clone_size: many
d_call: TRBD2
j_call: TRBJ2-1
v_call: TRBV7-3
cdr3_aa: CASSPGLADYREQFF
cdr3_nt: TGTGCCAGCAGCCCGGGACTAGCGGACTACCGAGAGCAGTTCTTC

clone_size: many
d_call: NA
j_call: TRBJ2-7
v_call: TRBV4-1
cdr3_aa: CASSQRDGTLSYEQYF
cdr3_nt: TGCGCCAGCAGCCAACGTGACGGGACATTATCCTACGAGCAGTACTTC

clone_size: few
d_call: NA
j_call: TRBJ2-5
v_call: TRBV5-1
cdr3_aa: CASSQTSPQETQYF
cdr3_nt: TGCGCCAGCAGCCAGACTAGTCCACAAGAGACCCAGTACTTC

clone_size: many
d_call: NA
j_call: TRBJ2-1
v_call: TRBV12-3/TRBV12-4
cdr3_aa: CASSFRGLTTSNEQFF
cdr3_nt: TGTGCCAGCAGTTTTAGAGGGCTCACCACGAGCAATGAGCAGTTCTTC

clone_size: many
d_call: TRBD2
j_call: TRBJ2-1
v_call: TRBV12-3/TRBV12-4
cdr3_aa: CASSLGPGGPGQEQFF
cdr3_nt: TGTGCCAGCAGTTTGGGTCCGGGAGGGCCGGGCCAGGAGCAGTTCTTC

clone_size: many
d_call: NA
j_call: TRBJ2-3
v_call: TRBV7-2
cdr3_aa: CASSWTADTQYF
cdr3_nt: TGTGCCAGCAGTTGGACGGCAGATACGCAGTATTTT

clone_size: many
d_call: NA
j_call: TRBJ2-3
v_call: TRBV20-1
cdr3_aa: CSAPRHDSTDTQYF
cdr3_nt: TGCAGTGCCCCACGGCATGATAGCACAGATACGCAGTATTTT

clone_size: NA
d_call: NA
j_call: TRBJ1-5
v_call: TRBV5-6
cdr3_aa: CASSLGVVGHPQHF
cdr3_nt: TGTGCCAGCAGCTTGGGTGTCGTAGGACATCCCCAGCATTTT

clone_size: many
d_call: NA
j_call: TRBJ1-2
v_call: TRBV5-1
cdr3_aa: CASSFEGLAGYTF
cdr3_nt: TGCGCCAGCAGCTTCGAGGGGCTCGCTGGCTACACCTTC

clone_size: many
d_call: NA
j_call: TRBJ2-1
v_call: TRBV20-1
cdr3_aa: CSARGLLDSYNEQFF
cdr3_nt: TGCAGTGCTAGGGGACTTCTCGACTCCTACAATGAGCAGTTCTTC

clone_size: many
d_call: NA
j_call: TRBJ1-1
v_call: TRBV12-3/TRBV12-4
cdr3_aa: CASSFRWDTEAFF
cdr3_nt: TGTGCCAGCAGTTTTCGGTGGGACACTGAAGCTTTCTTT

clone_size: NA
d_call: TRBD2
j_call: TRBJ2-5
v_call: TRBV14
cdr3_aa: CASSRSGGETQYF
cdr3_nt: TGTGCCAGCAGCCGGAGCGGGGGAGAGACCCAGTACTTC

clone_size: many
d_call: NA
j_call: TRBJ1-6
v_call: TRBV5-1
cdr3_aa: CASSRSGTENSPLHF
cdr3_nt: TGCGCCAGCAGCCGCTCCGGGACGGAGAATTCACCCCTCCACTTT

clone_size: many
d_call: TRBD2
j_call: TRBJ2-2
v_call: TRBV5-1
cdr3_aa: CASSPISGGSNTGELFF
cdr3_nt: TGCGCCAGCAGCCCGATCTCGGGGGGATCGAACACCGGGGAGCTGTTTTTT

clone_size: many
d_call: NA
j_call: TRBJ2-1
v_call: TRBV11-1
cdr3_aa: CASSPRLGSTRDNEQFF
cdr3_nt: TGTGCCAGCAGCCCTAGGTTGGGCTCGACGCGCGACAATGAGCAGTTCTTC

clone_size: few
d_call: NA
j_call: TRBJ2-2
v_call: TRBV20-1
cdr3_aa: CSALRGPRKNTGELFF
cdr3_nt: TGCAGTGCCCTGCGGGGCCCACGTAAGAACACCGGGGAGCTGTTTTTT

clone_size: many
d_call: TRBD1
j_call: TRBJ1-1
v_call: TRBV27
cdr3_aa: CASRTGSSAMNTEAFF
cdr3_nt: TGTGCCAGCAGGACAGGGTCATCGGCAATGAACACTGAAGCTTTCTTT

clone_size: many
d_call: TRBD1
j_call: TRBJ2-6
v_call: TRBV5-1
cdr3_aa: CASSLGTALPSGANVLTF
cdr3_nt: TGCGCCAGCAGCCTGGGGACAGCACTACCCTCTGGGGCCAACGTCCTGACTTTC

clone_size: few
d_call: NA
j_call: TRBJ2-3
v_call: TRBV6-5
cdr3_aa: CASSYSSFHYEGSDRRTDTQYF
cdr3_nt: TGTGCCAGCAGTTACTCGAGTTTTCACTACGAGGGGTCGGATAGGAGGACAGATACGCAGTATTTT

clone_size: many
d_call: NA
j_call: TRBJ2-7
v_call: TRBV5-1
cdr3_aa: CASSLGWGGEQYF
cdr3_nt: TGCGCCAGCAGCTTGGGATGGGGCGGCGAGCAGTACTTC

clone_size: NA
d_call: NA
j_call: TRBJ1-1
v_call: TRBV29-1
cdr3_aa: CSVEGGKTNTEAFF
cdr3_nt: TGCAGCGTTGAAGGCGGAAAGACAAACACTGAAGCTTTCTTT

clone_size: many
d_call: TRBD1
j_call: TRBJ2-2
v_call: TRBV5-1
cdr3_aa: CASSSNLRGLDTGELFF
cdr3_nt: TGCGCCAGCAGCTCAAATCTCAGGGGGCTGGACACCGGGGAGCTGTTTTTT

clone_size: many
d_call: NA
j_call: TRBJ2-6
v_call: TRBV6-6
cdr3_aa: CASSPSRTRGSGANVLTF
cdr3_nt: TGTGCCAGTTCTCCTTCCCGAACGAGGGGATCTGGGGCCAACGTCCTGACTTTC

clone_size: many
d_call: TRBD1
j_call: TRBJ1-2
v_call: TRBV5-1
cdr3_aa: CASSLTDRGYGYTF
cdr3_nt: TGCGCCAGCAGCTTGACCGACAGGGGCTATGGCTACACCTTC

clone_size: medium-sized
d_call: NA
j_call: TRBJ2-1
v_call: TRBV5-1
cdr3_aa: CASSFDQTYNEQFF
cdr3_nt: TGCGCCAGCAGCTTTGACCAGACATACAATGAGCAGTTCTTC

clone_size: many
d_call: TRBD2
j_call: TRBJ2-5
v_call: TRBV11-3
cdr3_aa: CASSTGLAGGETQYF
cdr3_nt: TGTGCCAGCAGCACCGGACTAGCGGGGGGAGAGACCCAGTACTTC

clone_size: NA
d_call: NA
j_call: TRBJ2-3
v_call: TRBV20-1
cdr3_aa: CSARDGVRGSDKQYF
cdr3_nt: TGCAGTGCTAGAGACGGTGTCAGGGGCTCAGATAAGCAGTATTTT

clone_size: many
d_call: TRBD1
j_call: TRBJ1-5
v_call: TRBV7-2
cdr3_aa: CASSLTGGINQPQHF
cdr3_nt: TGTGCCAGCAGCTTGACAGGGGGAATCAATCAGCCCCAGCATTTT

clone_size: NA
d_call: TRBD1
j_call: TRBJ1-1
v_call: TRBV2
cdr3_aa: CASKGGAGTEAFF
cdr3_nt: TGTGCCAGTAAAGGGGGCGCGGGCACTGAAGCTTTCTTT

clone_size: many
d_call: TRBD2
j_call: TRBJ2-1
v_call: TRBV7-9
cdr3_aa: CASSLTTGTRDNEQFF
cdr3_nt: TGTGCCAGCAGCTTGACCACCGGGACTAGAGACAATGAGCAGTTCTTC

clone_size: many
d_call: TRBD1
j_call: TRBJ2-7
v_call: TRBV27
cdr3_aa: CASSTGASYEQYF
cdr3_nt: TGTGCCAGCAGTACAGGGGCCTCCTACGAGCAGTACTTC

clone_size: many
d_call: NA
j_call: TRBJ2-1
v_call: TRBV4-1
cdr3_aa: CASSQGLGRGNEQFF
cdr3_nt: TGCGCCAGCAGCCAAGGGCTGGGGCGGGGCAATGAGCAGTTCTTC

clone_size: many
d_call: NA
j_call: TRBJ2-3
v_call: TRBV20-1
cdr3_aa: CSATEAFGTQYF
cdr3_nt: TGCAGTGCTACGGAGGCGTTCGGAACGCAGTATTTT

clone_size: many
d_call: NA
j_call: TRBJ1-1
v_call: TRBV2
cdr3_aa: CASSGQSRNTEAFF
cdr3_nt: TGTGCCAGCTCCGGACAGAGCCGGAACACTGAAGCTTTCTTT

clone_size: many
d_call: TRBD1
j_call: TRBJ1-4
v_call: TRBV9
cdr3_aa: CASSRTGTGIEKLFF
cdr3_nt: TGTGCCAGCAGTCGAACCGGGACAGGGATTGAAAAACTGTTTTTT

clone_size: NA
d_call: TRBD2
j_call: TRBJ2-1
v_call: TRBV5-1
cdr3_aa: CASKETSGPLSQFF
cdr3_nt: TGCGCCAGCAAAGAGACTAGCGGGCCCCTGTCGCAGTTCTTC

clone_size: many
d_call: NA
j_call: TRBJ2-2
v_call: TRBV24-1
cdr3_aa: CATRTEPTGELFF
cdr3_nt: TGTGCCACCCGGACCGAACCCACCGGGGAGCTGTTTTTT

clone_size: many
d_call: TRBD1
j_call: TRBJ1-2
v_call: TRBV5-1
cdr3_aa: CASSLGRGYGYTF
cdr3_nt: TGCGCCAGCAGCTTGGGCAGGGGGTATGGCTACACCTTC

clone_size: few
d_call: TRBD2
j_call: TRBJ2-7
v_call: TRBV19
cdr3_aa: CASSPESGRTYEQYF
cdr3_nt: TGTGCCAGTAGCCCTGAGAGCGGGAGAACCTACGAGCAGTACTTC

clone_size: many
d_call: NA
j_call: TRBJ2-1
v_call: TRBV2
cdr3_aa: CASSEGSPTLRDEQFF
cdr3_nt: TGTGCCAGCAGTGAAGGGTCCCCCACCCTCCGCGATGAGCAGTTCTTC

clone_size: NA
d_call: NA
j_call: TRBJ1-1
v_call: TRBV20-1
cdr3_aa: CSGETPMNTEAFF
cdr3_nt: TGCAGTGGGGAAACCCCCATGAACACTGAAGCTTTCTTT

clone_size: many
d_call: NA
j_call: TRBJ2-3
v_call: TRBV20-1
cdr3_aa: CSASERLGGWDTQYF
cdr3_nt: TGCAGTGCTAGTGAAAGACTAGGGGGTTGGGATACGCAGTATTTT

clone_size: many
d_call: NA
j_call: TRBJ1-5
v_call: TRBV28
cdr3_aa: CASRMTGFGNQPQHF
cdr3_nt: TGTGCCAGCAGAATGACAGGTTTTGGCAATCAGCCCCAGCATTTT

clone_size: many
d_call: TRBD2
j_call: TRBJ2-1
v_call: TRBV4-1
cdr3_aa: CASSQPGLARYNEQFF
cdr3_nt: TGCGCCAGCAGCCAACCCGGACTAGCGAGGTACAATGAGCAGTTCTTC

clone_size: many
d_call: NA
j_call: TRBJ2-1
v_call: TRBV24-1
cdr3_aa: CATSAQISEGEQFF
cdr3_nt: TGTGCCACCAGTGCGCAGATCTCGGAGGGTGAGCAGTTCTTC

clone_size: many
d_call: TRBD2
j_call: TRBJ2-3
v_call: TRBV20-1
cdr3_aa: CSARGSGGRADTQYF
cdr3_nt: TGCAGTGCTAGAGGCAGCGGGGGGCGGGCAGATACGCAGTATTTT

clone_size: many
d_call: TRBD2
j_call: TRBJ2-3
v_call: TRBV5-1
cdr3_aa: CASSLVTSVLGDTQYF
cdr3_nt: TGCGCCAGCAGCTTGGTGACTAGCGTGCTTGGAGATACGCAGTATTTT

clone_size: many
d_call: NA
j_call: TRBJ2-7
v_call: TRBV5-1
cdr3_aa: CASSLAGQTYEQYF
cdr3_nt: TGCGCCAGCAGCTTGGCCGGACAGACCTACGAGCAGTACTTC